This TCR beta chain was profiled in a study of regulatory T cells. Study-wide results and limits: Patient CD8+ T cells trended nonsignificantly toward lower Shannon entropy than control CD8+ cells. In patients, unique TRB V-J pairs were restricted and V/J usage skewed, especially in Tregs.

In germline, CDR1 is MDHEN, CDR2 SYDVKM. The CDR3 runs to 14 residues. Trimming cost V 3 bases and J 2 bases, with 11 bases left between them. Primers: 52 TRBV forward and 13 TRBJ reverse. The repertoire was sequenced with immunoSEQ multiplex PCR; TCRdb's copy has only in-frame clones and lacks some. The profile shows over 20,000 clones, 80% to 95% of them singletons. For this clone: The antigen is not known.

At testing, patients were 2 to 39 years old, with reduced naive and increased memory T-cell proportions. Sequencing used CD8+ T cells sorted from blood. The receptor's source is a child aged 2 to 9 with CD3G deficiency. The V and J genes are TRBV28 and TRBJ2-7; D unclear. The CDR3 here is CASSFRSSPYEQYF. The CDR3 DNA is TGTGCCAGCAGTTTTAGGTCATCCCCCTACGAGCAGTACTTC.